The clone carrying this T cell receptor (beta chain) has just one count. Reverse transcription of 0.5 to 1 ug RNA was performed with random hexamers. An immunoSEQ multiplex PCR amplified TCR beta CDR3 over 54 Vbeta and 13 Jbeta. TCRdb ran MiXCR on the immunoSEQ multiplex PCR reads and lists one entry per CDR3 protein. The table records some 140,000 distinct CDR3 sequences, 95% of them present only once. The germline gives CDR1 MDHEN, CDR2 SYDVKM. This CDR3 spans 22 amino acids. Germline trimming cut 3 bases from V and 4 bases from J; bases unmatched to any gene: 27. These data originate in a study of CD8 T cells in Susac syndrome. Study background: Sequenced Susac syndrome patients included over 5 with active disease and fewer than ten who were in remission.

The study sequenced TCR beta in blood CD8+ and CD4+ T cells. Through negative isolation, CD4+ and CD8+ T cells were obtained, while TEMRA cells were enriched using FACS. The V gene is TRBV28, the J gene TRBJ2-1; TRBD2 matches at 7 bases. This TCR came from a human donor with Susac syndrome. The sample taken for sequencing was CD8+ T cells from PBMCs. CDR3 coding DNA: TGTGCCAGCAGTTTTGGTTGGAACGGGGCGGGAGTTGCCCCATCCAAGTACAATGAGCAGTTCTTC. Translating gives CASSFGWNGAGVAPSKYNEQFF.